Listed below are T cell receptor beta chains from one sample, sequenced in a study of T cell responses to AZD1222 COVID-19 vaccine. Profiled with immunoSEQ multiplex PCR; TCRdb holds only in-frame clones, not every one. This table has over 110,000 clones, around 94% appearing once. Sequences were derived from peripheral blood, sampled 28 days after the second AZD1222 dose. All receptors derive from an adult who received the AZD1222 COVID-19 vaccine. CDR3s include the opening cysteine and the closing phenylalanine or tryptophan.

CDR3,V,length
CASSQDLLRSVYGYTF,TRBV14,16
CASSQGQGYEQYF,TRBV2,13
CASTPGRPMNTEAFF,TRBV5-6,15
CASMTDLVGGAFF,TRBV28,13
CASSLAQSGTYNSPLHF,TRBV5-1,17
CASSQDGGGLQETQYF,TRBV4-3,16
CASSVRISADEQFF,TRBV9,14
CASSHTGDAEAFF,TRBV5-1,13
CASSPPWATEAFF,TRBV28,13
CASSIPGLASRVTQYF,TRBV11-2,16